Each of the 21 T cell receptor beta chains below was sequenced from the same sample in a study of cytomegalovirus exposure and HLA in healthy donors. Primers for the PCR totalled 60 Vbeta and 13 Jbeta. The data were produced by immunoSEQ multiplex PCR, yet TCRdb's version contains in-frame clones alone and is incomplete. The repertoire consists of more than 85,000 clones, with over 65% occurring once and the leading ten covering around 8.2%. Sequencing used PBMCs. Source of these receptors: a man in his forties in good health and CMV-seropositive.

The chain carries TRBV2 and TRBJ2-7; 7 bases agree with TRBD1. The CDR3 runs to 11 residues. Per germline, CDR1 SNHLY and CDR2 FYNNEI. V was pared by 6 bases and J by 11 bases, with 7 bases of the junction left unmatched. The DNA for the CDR3 is TGTGCCAGCAGCCCGGGACAGTCGAAGTACTTC. This gives the protein CASSPGQSKYF.

The chain uses TRBV2 and TRBJ2-5; weak D call: TRBD2 (6 bases). The germline V gene has CDR1 SNHLY and CDR2 FYNNEI. The CDR3 is 13 residues long. Trimming cost V 7 bases and J 7 bases, with 16 bases left between them. CDR3 protein: CASTRSSGGTQYF. DNA for the CDR3: TGTGCCAGCACCCGTAGTAGCGGCGGGACCCAGTACTTC.

This clone has more than one count but fewer than ten. The V gene is TRBV18, the J gene TRBJ1-5; 10 positions agree with TRBD1. This CDR3 is built from 17 residues. Germline V CDR1 and CDR2: KGHSH, LQKENI. With V trimmed by 2 bases and J by 3 bases, 7 bases remained unmatched. CDR3 sequence (DNA): TGTGCCAGCTCACCAACGGCCGGGACAGGGGCCAATCAGCCCCAGCATTTT. Its translation is CASSPTAGTGANQPQHF.

The rearrangement links TRBV5-4 to TRBJ2-5, with D possibly being TRBD2 (6 bases). Trimming left V 0 bases short and J 1 base short, with 13 bases between. This CDR3 region has 16 residues. CDR1 is SGHNT and CDR2 is YYREEE in the germline V gene (reference sequence). CDR3 sequence: CASSLGTLAPQETQYF. As DNA, the CDR3 is TGTGCCAGCAGCTTGGGTACTCTAGCGCCCCAAGAGACCCAGTACTTC.

The chain couples TRBV2 to TRBJ1-2; D call uncertain. The CDR3 spans 14 residues. Germline CDR1 and CDR2: SNHLY and FYNNEI. This CDR3 is CAIREATLNGGYTF. CDR3 bases: TGTGCGATCCGGGAAGCGACACTTAACGGTGGCTACACCTTC.

This clone appeared once. The genes are TRBV29-1 and TRBJ1-2; D uncertain. V shed 6 bases and J shed 5 bases, with 13 bases lying between them. The CDR3 totals 12 residues. CDR1 and CDR2 from the germline V gene are SQVTM and ANQGSEA. This CDR3 reads CSVPGDTYGYTF. DNA of the CDR3: TGCAGCGTCCCCGGGGATACTTATGGCTACACCTTC.

This clone was counted only a few times. Here the CDR3 DNA reads TGTGCCTGGAGACAGAACACTGAAGCTTTCTTT. The encoded protein is CAWRQNTEAFF. The chain carries TRBV30 and TRBJ1-1, with D hard to call. Trimming shortened V by 3 bases and J by 1 base, and 3 bases separated the two germline ends. The CDR3 loop spans 11 amino acids. Germline lookup yields CDR1 GTSNPN and CDR2 SVGIG (reference sequence).

The chain has TRBV6-6 and TRBJ2-2; unclear D gene. The V and J ends lost 8 bases and 0 bases respectively, with 13 bases between them. The CDR3 length is 15 residues. Germline assignment: CDR1 MNHNY and CDR2 SVGAGI (reference sequence). The CDR3, as DNA: TGTGCCAGCCTCTTAGTGCCCCCGAACACCGGGGAGCTGTTTTTT. It encodes CASLLVPPNTGELFF.

V gene TRBV4-2 combines with J gene TRBJ1-3; 12 nucleotides match TRBD1. Per the germline V gene, CDR1 is LGHNA and CDR2 is YNFKEQ. V dropped 5 bases and J dropped 3; count of bases not matched to a gene: 5. The CDR3 contains 16 residues. CDR3 nucleotide sequence: TGTGCCAGCAGCGAGGGGACAGGGGGCGATGGAAACACCATATATTTT. Translation: CASSEGTGGDGNTIYF.

The gene calls are TRBV14 and TRBJ1-5, with TRBD1 matching over 7 bases. CDR3 length equals 18 residues. After removal of 0 bases from V and 3 bases from J, the junction contained 11 bases not matched to a gene. Germline CDR1 reads SGHDN; CDR2 reads FVKESK. The CDR3 here is CASSQDWAKGANNQPQHF. CDR3 coding DNA: TGTGCCAGCAGCCAAGATTGGGCTAAGGGGGCGAACAATCAGCCCCAGCATTTT. The variable domain in full, completed from reference TRBV14 and TRBJ1-5, reads EAGVTQFPSHSVIEKGQTVTLRCDPISGHDNLYWYRRVMGKEIKFLLHFVKESKQDESGMPNNRFLAERTGGTYSTLKVQPAELEDSGVYFCASSQDWAKGANNQPQHFGDGTRLSIL.

CDR3 DNA sequence: TGTGCCAGCAGTACACGACCGGGCAATGAGCAGTTCTTC. It specifies CASSTRPGNEQFF. This chain links TRBV27 with TRBJ2-1; D gene uncertain. From germline, CDR1 is MNHEY and CDR2 SMNVEV (reference sequence). This CDR3 region has 13 residues. V lost 5 bases, J lost 6 bases, and 11 bases lay in between.

The CDR3 DNA follows: TGCGCCAGCAGCTTGCTAGCGGGAGGAGGTACCGGGGAGCTGTTTTTT. As protein: CASSLLAGGGTGELFF. The rearrangement uses TRBV5-1 and TRBJ2-2, with 11 bases matching TRBD2. Germline CDR1 reads SGHRS; CDR2 reads YFSETQ. V lost 1 base to trimming and J lost 5 bases; unmatched junction nucleotides: 4. This CDR3 has 16 amino acids.

V is TRBV7-6 and J is TRBJ2-1; D gene uncertain. The CDR3 sequence is 14 residues long. V shed 5 bases and J shed 4 bases, with 12 bases lying between them. Germline V CDR1 and CDR2: SGHVS, FNYEAQ. The CDR3 loop is CASSLVPLYNEQFF. CDR3 DNA sequence: TGTGCCAGCAGCCTCGTACCACTATACAATGAGCAGTTCTTC.

This sequence joins TRBV6-5 and TRBJ2-6, with unresolved D. The ends were cut back, 1 base at V and 3 bases at J, with 4 bases in the middle. This CDR3 comprises 14 residues. Germline loops: CDR1 MNHEY, CDR2 SVGAGI. The CDR3: CASSYFRGANVLTF. The CDR3 DNA reads as TGTGCCAGCAGTTACTTCCGTGGGGCCAACGTCCTGACTTTC.

This clone was observed a few times. The V and J genes are TRBV19 and TRBJ1-5; TRBD1 agrees at 10 bases. The J segment lost 4 bases and the V segment lost 3 bases, leaving 6 bases of the junction unmatched. This CDR3 comprises 16 residues. From germline, CDR1 is LNHDA and CDR2 SQIVND (reference sequence). For the CDR3, the DNA is TGTGCCAGTAGTATCCCGGACAGGGGGATGAATCAGCCCCAGCATTTT. This gives the protein CASSIPDRGMNQPQHF. Full variable domain (remainder filled in from reference TRBV19 and TRBJ1-5): DGGITQSPKYLFRKEGQNVTLSCEQNLNHDAMYWYRQDPGQGLRLIYYSQIVNDFQKGDIAEGYSVSREKKESFPLTVTSAQKNPTAFYLCASSIPDRGMNQPQHFGDGTRLSIL.

This chain joins TRBV2 and TRBJ1-5; 7 bases line up with TRBD1. There are 13 residues in the CDR3. Germline loops: CDR1 SNHLY, CDR2 FYNNEI. After removal of 6 bases from V and 4 bases from J, the junction contained 3 bases not matched to a gene. CDR3 DNA: TGTGCCAGCAGGGGACAGCTAAATCAGCCCCAGCATTTT. Its translation: CASRGQLNQPQHF.

The rearrangement joins TRBV11-2 to TRBJ1-2, with TRBD1 matching over 12 bases. The germline CDR1 and CDR2 sequences are SGHAT and FQNNGV. This CDR3 comprises 16 residues. The V and J ends lost 5 bases and 4 bases, in that order; junction bases with no gene match: 8. CDR3 sequence (DNA): TGTGCCAGCAGCCCCCCGGGGACAGGGGGCCTCTATGGCTACACCTTC. Translating gives CASSPPGTGGLYGYTF.

The V and J genes are TRBV5-1 and TRBJ2-2, with TRBD2 matching over 7 bases. The CDR3 covers 16 residues. V dropped 3 bases and J dropped 5; count of bases not matched to a gene: 10. Germline V gene lookup returns CDR1 SGHRS and CDR2 YFSETQ. Here the CDR3 DNA reads TGCGCCAGCAGCTCCCTCGGGGGGATCGGGACCGGGGAGCTGTTTTTT. It yields the protein CASSSLGGIGTGELFF.

V is TRBV7-3 and J is TRBJ1-1, with D perhaps matching TRBD1 (5 bases). This CDR3 is built from 13 residues. Trimming took 2 bases from V and 8 from J, leaving 12 bases between them. The germline V gene has CDR1 SGHTA and CDR2 FQGTGA. Here the CDR3 reads CASSLEAGREAFF. Written as DNA, the CDR3 is TGTGCCAGCAGCTTAGAGGCAGGGAGGGAAGCTTTCTTT.

Written as DNA, the CDR3 is TGTGCCAGCAGCTTGGCCAGGGAGGGTCCCGGGTATTTT. It specifies CASSLAREGPGYF. The chain combines TRBV5-4 with TRBJ2-3, with 7 bases that match TRBD2. Unmatched junction bases numbered 9, after V lost 0 bases and J lost 14 bases. The CDR3 loop spans 13 amino acids. The germline CDR1 and CDR2 sequences are SGHNT and YYREEE (reference sequence).

The chain combines TRBV30 with TRBJ2-3; D possibly corresponds to TRBD2 (7 bases). The CDR3 is 15 amino acids. V was cut by 2 bases and J by 4 bases, with 16 bases left in between. Germline V CDR1 and CDR2: GTSNPN, SVGIG (reference sequence). The CDR3 nucleotides are TGTGCCTGGAGTTTCCGCGGGGGCCGGGCAGATACGCAGTATTTT. Residues: CAWSFRGGRADTQYF.